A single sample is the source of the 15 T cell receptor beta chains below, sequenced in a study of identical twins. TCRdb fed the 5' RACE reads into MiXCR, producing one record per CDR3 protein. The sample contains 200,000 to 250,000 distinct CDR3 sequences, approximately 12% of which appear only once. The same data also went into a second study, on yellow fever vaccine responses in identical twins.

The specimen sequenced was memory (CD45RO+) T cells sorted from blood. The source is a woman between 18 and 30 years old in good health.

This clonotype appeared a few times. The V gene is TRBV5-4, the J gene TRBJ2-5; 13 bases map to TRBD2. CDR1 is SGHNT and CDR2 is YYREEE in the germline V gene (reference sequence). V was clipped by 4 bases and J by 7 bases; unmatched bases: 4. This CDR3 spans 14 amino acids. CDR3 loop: CASSAGTSGVTQYF. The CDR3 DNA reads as TGTGCCAGCAGCGCCGGGACTAGCGGGGTGACCCAGTACTTC.

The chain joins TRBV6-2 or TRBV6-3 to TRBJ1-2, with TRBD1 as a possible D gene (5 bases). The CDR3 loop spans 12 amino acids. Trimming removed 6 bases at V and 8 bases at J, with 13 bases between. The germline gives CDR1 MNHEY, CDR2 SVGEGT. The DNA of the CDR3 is TGTGCCAGCAGGCTCAGGGAGTCCGGCTACACCTTC. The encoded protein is CASRLRESGYTF.

The CDR3 is CASSLGDTLYEQYF. The CDR3, as DNA: TGTGCCAGCAGTTTGGGGGACACTCTCTACGAGCAGTACTTC. The rearrangement uses TRBV12-3 or TRBV12-4 and TRBJ2-7; a possible D gene is TRBD1 (6 bases). CDR3 length equals 14 residues. V gave up 3 bases and J gave up 3 bases, with 12 bases separating them.

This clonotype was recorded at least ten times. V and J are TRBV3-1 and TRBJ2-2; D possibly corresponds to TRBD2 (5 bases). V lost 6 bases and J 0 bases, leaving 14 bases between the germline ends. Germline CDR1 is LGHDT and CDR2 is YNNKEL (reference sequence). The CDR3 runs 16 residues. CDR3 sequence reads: CASRKQQLANTGELFF. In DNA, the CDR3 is TGTGCCAGCAGAAAACAGCAACTAGCGAACACCGGGGAGCTGTTTTTT.

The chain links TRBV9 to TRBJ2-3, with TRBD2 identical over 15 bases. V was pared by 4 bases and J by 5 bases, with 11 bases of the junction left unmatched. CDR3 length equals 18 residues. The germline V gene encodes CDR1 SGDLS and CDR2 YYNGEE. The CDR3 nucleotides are TGTGCCAGCAGCCCGACTCCGGGACTAGCGGGGGGAGGAGATACGCAGTATTTT. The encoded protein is CASSPTPGLAGGGDTQYF.

CDR3 in amino acids: CASRISDRTNQPQHF. DNA for the CDR3: TGTGCCAGCCGGATTTCAGACAGAACAAATCAGCCCCAGCATTTT. This chain links TRBV27 with TRBJ1-5; D is perhaps TRBD1 (5 bases). CDR3 length: 15 residues. Germline V gene lookup returns CDR1 MNHEY and CDR2 SMNVEV (reference sequence). The V gene lost 8 bases and the J gene lost 4 bases, with 18 bases spanning the gap.

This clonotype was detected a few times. For the CDR3, the DNA is TGTGCCAGCAGTTATCGACTAGCGGTCTACAATGAGCAGTTCTTC. Its translation is CASSYRLAVYNEQFF. The chain carries TRBV6-2 or TRBV6-3 and TRBJ2-1; 9 bases are shared with TRBD2. The CDR3 consists of 15 residues. Germline CDR1 reads MNHEY; CDR2 reads SVGEGT. Losses at the gene ends were 3 bases for V and 3 bases for J; bases not matched to a gene: 3.

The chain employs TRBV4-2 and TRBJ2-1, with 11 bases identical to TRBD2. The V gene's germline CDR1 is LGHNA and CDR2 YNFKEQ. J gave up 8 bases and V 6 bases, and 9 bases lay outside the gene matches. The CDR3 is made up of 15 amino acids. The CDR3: CASSGSGRAGHEQFF. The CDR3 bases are TGTGCCAGCAGTGGTAGCGGGAGGGCCGGACATGAGCAGTTCTTC.

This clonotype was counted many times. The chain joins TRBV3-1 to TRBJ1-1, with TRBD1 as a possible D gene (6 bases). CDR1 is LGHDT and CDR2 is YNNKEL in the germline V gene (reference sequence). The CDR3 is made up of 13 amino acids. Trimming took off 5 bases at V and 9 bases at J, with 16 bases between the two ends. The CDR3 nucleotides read TGTGCCAGCAGCGACGACAGGCCAGGACAAGCTTTCTTT. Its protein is CASSDDRPGQAFF.

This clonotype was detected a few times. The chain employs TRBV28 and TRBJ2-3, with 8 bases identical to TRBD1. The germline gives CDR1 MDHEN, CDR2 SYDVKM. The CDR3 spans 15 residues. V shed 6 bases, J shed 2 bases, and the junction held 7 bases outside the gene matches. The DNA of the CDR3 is TGTGCCAGCAGCCAGGGGGCGCGGGACACAGATACGCAGTATTTT. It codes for CASSQGARDTDTQYF.

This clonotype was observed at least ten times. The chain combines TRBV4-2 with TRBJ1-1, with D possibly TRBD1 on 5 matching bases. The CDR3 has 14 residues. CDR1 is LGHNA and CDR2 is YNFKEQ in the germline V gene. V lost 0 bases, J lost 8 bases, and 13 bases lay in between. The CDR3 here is CASSQDQGRTEAFF. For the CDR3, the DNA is TGTGCCAGCAGCCAAGATCAGGGCAGGACCGAAGCTTTCTTT.

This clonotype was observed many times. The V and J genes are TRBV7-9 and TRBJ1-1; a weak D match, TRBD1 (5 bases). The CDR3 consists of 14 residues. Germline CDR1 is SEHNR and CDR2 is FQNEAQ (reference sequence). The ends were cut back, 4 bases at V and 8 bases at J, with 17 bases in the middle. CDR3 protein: CASSSIPRPGEAFF. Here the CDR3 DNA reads TGTGCCAGCAGCTCAATTCCCAGGCCAGGGGAAGCTTTCTTT.

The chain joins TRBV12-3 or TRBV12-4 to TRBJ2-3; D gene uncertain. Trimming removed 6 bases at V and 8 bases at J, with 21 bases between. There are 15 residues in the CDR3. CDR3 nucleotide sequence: TGTGCCAGCAGGCTACTGGGTCCGGGTGTAGCTACGCAGTATTTT. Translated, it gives CASRLLGPGVATQYF.

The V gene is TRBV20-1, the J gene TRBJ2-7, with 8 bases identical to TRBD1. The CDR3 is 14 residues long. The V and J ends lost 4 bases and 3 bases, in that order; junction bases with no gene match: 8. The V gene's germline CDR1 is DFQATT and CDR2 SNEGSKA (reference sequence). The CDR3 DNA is TGCAGTGCTAAAAGGACAGGGCCCAACTACGAGCAGTACTTC. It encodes CSAKRTGPNYEQYF.

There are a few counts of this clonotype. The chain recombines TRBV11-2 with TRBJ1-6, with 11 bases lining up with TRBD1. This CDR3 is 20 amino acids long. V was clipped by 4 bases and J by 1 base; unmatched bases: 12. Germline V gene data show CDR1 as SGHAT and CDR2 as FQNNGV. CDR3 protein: CASSYQSRTGGGSYNSPLHF. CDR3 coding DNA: TGTGCCAGCAGCTACCAATCCCGGACAGGGGGCGGATCCTATAATTCACCCCTCCACTTT.